The sequence of this T cell receptor beta chain was determined in a study of shared clonotypes between healthy human individuals. V shed 3 bases and J shed 8 bases, with 13 bases lying between them. Germline V gene data show CDR1 as LNHDA and CDR2 as SQIVND (reference sequence). The CDR3 has 13 residues. Data came from immunoSEQ multiplex PCR; TCRdb stores just in-frame clones and leaves some out. The top ten hold about 1.5% of the sample, which has approximately 2,200,000 clones, 90% to 95% seen once. Naive CD8 populations comprised CD45RO-negative cells positively selected for CCR7, excluding terminally differentiated effector memory CD45RA+ cells. Each donor was a Caucasian adult residing in Nashville, Tennessee.

The sequence came from a man aged 18 to 29 in good health. Some clones in this sample may be carry-over from other donors' samples. The V and J genes are TRBV19 and TRBJ1-1; D is possibly TRBD1 (6 bases). Sequences were obtained from naive CD8+ T cells from PBMCs. The CDR3 loop is CASSIVTGLEAFF. DNA of the CDR3: TGTGCCAGTAGTATTGTCACAGGGCTAGAAGCTTTCTTT.